This TCR beta chain originates from a study of blood T cell repertoires in COVID-19 (TCRdb year 2020). At the level of the whole study: Samples from collaborators originated in the United States, Italy and Spain and spanned both the acute and convalescent phases of COVID-19. The material from the prospective study consisted of cDNA or gDNA derived from T cells, B-cell-depleted T cells, or PBMCs. Deeply sampled blood TCRbeta repertoires from subjects exposed to, actively infected with, or recovered from COVID-19 were included in the dataset. The repertoires were released in a freely available public database intended as a resource for research on the immune response to SARS-CoV-2. The samples were drawn from the first 160 participants of the ongoing ImmuneRACE study and from over 950 subjects provided by 6 global collaborators. Nearly every sample came with metadata listing a de-identified subject ID, COVID-19 status, age in years and sex. HLA class I and class II types, where available, came from metadata supplied by the sample provider rather than from assay-based typing. What the research found in general, with its limitations: The amount of clinical and demographic metadata varied by source and participant and was provided uncurated.

Enrolling through a virtual design, the prospective study's participants ranged in age from roughly 18 to 89 years and lived across roughly 24 United States geographic areas. Cohort assignment in the prospective study relied on participant-reported clinical history from a screening survey and a study questionnaire. Recovered participants in ImmuneRACE Cohort 3 were defined as having two consecutive negative NP/OP PCR tests, clearance from a healthcare professional, or resolution of symptoms. In the prospective study, mobile phlebotomists collected whole blood, serum and a nasopharyngeal or oropharyngeal swab from each participant. Additional blood draws and questionnaires over an approximately two-month period could optionally be provided by prospective study participants. Before DNA extraction, prospective study blood samples were shipped either frozen or at room temperature. Details on this clone: Its antigen is not yet known. No base-level quality is on record; no much larger clone is a single base apart.

The immunoSEQ Assay, a bias-controlled multiplex PCR, was used to amplify TCRbeta CDR3 regions from genomic DNA. The original methods were these. The number of nucleated cells in each sample was estimated by amplification of reference gene primers within the assay. To quantify the absolute abundance of each unique TCRbeta CDR3 rearrangement, sequence reads were collapsed and filtered. For each sample, productive Simpson clonality was calculated as the square root of Simpson's diversity index across productive rearrangements. As stored in TCRdb, this immuneACCESS dataset retains in-frame rearrangements with V and J assigned. A fraction of the clones does not appear; measured against another copy, unresolved V genes explain less than half of the discrepancy, and the remainder lacks a known reason. V and J calls and clone size follow that table, whereas D and trimming were derived from the DNA. The sample data list 250,000 or so clones, and around 85% of these were observed just once. Approximately 2% of the sample belongs to the ten largest clones.

The CDR3 starts with the cysteine, ends with the phenylalanine, and has 17 residues. CDR3 DNA only is kept here, 51 bases in frame from base 1. Per the germline V gene, MDHEN is the CDR1 and SYDVKM is the CDR2. The germline V and J ends show losses of 6 bases and 3 bases respectively, and no gene match explains 6 bases of the junction. The rearrangement combines TRBV28 with TRBJ2-3; 16 central bases correspond to TRBD2. The sequencing input was PBMCs or T cells enriched from blood (not recorded which). The receptor comes from a woman in her forties or fifties who had recovered from COVID-19. The sequenced DNA: TGTGCCAGCAGGGGGGGGACTAGCGGGAGGGGAACAGATACGCAGTATTTT. This gives the protein CASRGGTSGRGTDTQYF. The full variable domain, completed from the reference TRBV28 and TRBJ2-3 proteins outside the CDR3, reads DVKVTQSSRYLVKRTGEKVFLECVQDMDHENMFWYRQDPGLGLRLIYFSYDVKMKEKGDIPEGYSVSREKKERFSLILESASTNQTSMYLCASRGGTSGRGTDTQYFGPGTRLTVL.